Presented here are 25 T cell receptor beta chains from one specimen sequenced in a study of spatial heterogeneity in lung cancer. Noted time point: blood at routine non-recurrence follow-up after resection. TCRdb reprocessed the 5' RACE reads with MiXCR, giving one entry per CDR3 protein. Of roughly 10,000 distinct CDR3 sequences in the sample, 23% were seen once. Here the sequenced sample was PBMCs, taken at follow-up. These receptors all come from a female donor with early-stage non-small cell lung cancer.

CDR3 coding DNA: TGCAGCTCCTTGACAGGGGAGAGTGGAGGCTACACCTTC. Residues: CSSLTGESGGYTF. This chain links TRBV29-1 with TRBJ1-2; 8 bases align to TRBD1. The length of the CDR3 is 13 residues. V lost 8 bases and J lost 8; bases outside the gene matches: 13. The germline V gene encodes CDR1 SQVTM and CDR2 ANQGSEA.

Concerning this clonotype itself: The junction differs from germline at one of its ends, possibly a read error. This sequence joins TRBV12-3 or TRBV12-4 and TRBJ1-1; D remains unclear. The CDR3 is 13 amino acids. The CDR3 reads CASSFEMNSEAFF. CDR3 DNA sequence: TGTGCCAGCAGTTTCGAGATGAACTCTGAAGCTTTCTTT.

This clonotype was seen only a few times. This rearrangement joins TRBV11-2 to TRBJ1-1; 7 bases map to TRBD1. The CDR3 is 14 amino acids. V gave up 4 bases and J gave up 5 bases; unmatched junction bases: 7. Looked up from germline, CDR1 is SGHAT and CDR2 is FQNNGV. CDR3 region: CASSSRQGETEAFF. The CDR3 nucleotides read TGTGCCAGCAGCTCCCGACAGGGAGAGACTGAAGCTTTCTTT.

The CDR3 region is CASLSAGWNEQFF. CDR3 in DNA: TGTGCCAGCCTTAGCGCAGGGTGGAATGAGCAGTTCTTC. This chain links TRBV7-8 with TRBJ2-1; D possibly uses TRBD1 or TRBD2 (5 bases each). The CDR3 extends over 13 amino acids. V lost 8 bases and J 7 bases, leaving 15 bases between the germline ends. Germline V lookup: CDR1 SGHVS, CDR2 FQNEAQ.

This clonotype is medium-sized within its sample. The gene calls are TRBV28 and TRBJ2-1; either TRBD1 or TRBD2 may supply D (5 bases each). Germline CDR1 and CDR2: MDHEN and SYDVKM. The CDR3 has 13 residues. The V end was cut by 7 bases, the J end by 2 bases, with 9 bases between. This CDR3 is CASTGHTYNEQFF. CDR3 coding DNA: TGTGCCAGCACGGGGCATACCTACAATGAGCAGTTCTTC.

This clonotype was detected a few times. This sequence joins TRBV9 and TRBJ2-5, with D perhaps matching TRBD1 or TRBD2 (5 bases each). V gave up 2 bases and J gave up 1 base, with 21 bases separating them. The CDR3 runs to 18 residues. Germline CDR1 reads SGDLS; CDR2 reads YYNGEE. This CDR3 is CASSVESRDLYTQETQYF. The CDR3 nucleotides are TGTGCCAGCAGCGTCGAGAGTAGGGACCTGTACACCCAAGAGACCCAGTACTTC.

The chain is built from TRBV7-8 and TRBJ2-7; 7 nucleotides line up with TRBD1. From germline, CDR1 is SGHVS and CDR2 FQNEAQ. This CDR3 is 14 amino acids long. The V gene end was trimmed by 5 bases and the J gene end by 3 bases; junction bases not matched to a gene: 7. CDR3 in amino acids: CASSPGQKDYEQYF. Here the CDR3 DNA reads TGTGCCAGCAGCCCGGGACAGAAAGACTACGAGCAGTACTTC.

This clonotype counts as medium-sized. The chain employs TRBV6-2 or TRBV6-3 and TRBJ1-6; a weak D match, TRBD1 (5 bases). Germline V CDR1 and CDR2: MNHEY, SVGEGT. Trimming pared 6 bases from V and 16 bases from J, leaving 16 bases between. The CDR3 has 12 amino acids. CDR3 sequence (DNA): TGTGCCAGCAGCGACAGCGGTCGGCCTCTCCACTTT. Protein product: CASSDSGRPLHF.

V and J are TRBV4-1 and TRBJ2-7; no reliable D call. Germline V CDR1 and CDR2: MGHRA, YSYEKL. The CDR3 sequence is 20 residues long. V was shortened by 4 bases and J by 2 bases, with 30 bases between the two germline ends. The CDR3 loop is CASSLAITPAGTTTTYEQYF. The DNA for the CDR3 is TGCGCCAGCAGCCTCGCGATTACCCCCGCTGGAACAACGACCACCTACGAGCAGTACTTC.

For the CDR3, the DNA is TGTGCCAGCACCCACCCTAGCGGGAGGAGAGGGAACACCGGGGAGCTGTTTTTT. It translates to CASTHPSGRRGNTGELFF. The rearrangement links TRBV7-8 to TRBJ2-2, with 11 bases fitting TRBD2. Germline V gives CDR1 SGHVS, CDR2 FQNEAQ. J was trimmed by 1 base and V by 7 bases; bases with no gene match: 11. The CDR3 extends over 18 amino acids.

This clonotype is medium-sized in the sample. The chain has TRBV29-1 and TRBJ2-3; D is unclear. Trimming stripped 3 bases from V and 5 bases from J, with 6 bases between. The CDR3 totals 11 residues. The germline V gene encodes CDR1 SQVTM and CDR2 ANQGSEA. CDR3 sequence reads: CSVEREDTQYF. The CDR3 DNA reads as TGCAGCGTTGAGCGTGAAGATACGCAGTATTTT.

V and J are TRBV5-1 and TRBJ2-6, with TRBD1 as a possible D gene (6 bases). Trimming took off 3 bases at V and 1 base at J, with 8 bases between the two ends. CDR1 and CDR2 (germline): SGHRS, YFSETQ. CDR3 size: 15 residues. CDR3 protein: CASSYRVSGANVLTF. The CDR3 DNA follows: TGCGCCAGCAGCTACAGGGTTTCTGGGGCCAACGTCCTGACTTTC. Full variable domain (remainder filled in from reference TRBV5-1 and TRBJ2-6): KAGVTQTPRYLIKTRGQQVTLSCSPISGHRSVSWYQQTPGQGLQFLFEYFSETQRNKGNFPGRFSGRQFSNSRSEMNVSTLELGDSALYLCASSYRVSGANVLTFGAGSRLTVL.

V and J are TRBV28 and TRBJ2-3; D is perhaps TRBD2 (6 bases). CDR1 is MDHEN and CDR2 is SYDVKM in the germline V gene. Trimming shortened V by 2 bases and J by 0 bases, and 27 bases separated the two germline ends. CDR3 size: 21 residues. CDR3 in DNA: TGTGCCAGCAGTTTACCCCTTACCCCGAGACCGTTTGGGACTAGCACAGATACGCAGTATTTT. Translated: CASSLPLTPRPFGTSTDTQYF.

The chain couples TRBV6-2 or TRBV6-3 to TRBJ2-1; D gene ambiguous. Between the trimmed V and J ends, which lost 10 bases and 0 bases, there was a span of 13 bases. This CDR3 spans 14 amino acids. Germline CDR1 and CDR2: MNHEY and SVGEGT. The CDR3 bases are TGTGCCACGAGGCTACCATTCTCCTACAATGAGCAGTTCTTC. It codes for CATRLPFSYNEQFF.

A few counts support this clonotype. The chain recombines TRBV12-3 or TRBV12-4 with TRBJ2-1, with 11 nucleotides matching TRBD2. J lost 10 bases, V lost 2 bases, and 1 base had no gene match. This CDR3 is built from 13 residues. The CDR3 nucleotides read TGTGCCAGCAGTTTAACTAGCGGGAGCGAGCAGTTCTTC. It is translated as CASSLTSGSEQFF.

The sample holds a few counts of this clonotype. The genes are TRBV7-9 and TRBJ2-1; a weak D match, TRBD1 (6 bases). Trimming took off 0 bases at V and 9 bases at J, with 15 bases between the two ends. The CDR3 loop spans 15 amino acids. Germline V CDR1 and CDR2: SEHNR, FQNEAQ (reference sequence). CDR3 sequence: CASSLATGVMGEQFF. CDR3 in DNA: TGTGCCAGCAGCTTAGCGACAGGAGTAATGGGTGAGCAGTTCTTC.

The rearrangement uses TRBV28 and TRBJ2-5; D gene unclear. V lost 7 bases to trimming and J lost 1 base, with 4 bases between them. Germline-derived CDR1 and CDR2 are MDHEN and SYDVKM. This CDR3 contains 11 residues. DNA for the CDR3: TGTGCCAGCAAAGGCCAAGAGACCCAGTACTTC. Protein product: CASKGQETQYF. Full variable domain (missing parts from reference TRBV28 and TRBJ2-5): DVKVTQSSRYLVKRTGEKVFLECVQDMDHENMFWYRQDPGLGLRLIYFSYDVKMKEKGDIPEGYSVSREKKERFSLILESASTNQTSMYLCASKGQETQYFGPGTRLLVL.

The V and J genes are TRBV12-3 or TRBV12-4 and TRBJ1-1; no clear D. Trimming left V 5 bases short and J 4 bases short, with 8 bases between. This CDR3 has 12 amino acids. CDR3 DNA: TGTGCCAGCAGTACCCGGGGCACTGAAGCTTTCTTT. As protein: CASSTRGTEAFF.

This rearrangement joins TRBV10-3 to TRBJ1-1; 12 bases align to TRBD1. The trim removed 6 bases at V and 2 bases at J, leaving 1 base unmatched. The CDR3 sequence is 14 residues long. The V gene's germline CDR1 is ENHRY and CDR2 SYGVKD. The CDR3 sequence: CAIRGTGGNTEAFF. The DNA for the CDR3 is TGTGCCATCAGGGGGACAGGGGGCAACACTGAAGCTTTCTTT.

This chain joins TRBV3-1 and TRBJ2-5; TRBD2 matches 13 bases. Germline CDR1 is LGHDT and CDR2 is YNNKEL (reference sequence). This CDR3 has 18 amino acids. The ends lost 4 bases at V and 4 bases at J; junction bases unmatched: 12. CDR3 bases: TGTGCCAGCAGCCGTGGACTAGCGGGAGTTGCAGTTGGAGAGACCCAGTACTTC. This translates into CASSRGLAGVAVGETQYF.

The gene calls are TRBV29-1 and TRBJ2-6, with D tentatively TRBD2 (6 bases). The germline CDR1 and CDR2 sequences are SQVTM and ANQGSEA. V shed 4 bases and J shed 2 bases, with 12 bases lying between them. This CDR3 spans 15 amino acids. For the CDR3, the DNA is TGCAGCGTTGGGGGGGACTTGACTGGGGCCAACGTCCTGACTTTC. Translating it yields CSVGGDLTGANVLTF.

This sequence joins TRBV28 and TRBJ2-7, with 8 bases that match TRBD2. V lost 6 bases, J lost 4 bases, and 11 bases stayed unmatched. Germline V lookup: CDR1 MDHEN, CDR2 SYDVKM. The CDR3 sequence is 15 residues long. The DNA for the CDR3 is TGTGCCAGCAGACCTTGGAGCGGGAGTGAGTACGAGCAGTACTTC. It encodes CASRPWSGSEYEQYF. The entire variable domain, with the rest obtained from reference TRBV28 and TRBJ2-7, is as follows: DVKVTQSSRYLVKRTGEKVFLECVQDMDHENMFWYRQDPGLGLRLIYFSYDVKMKEKGDIPEGYSVSREKKERFSLILESASTNQTSMYLCASRPWSGSEYEQYFGPGTRLTVT.

The CDR3 DNA is TGTGCCAGCAGCCCCCTAGCGGGAGGGGGCGGGGAGCAGTACTTC. Amino acid sequence: CASSPLAGGGGEQYF. The rearrangement links TRBV3-1 to TRBJ2-7; 12 bases map to TRBD2. Germline CDR1 reads LGHDT; CDR2 reads YNNKEL (reference sequence). V gave up 4 bases and J gave up 7 bases; unmatched junction bases: 8. The CDR3 runs to 15 residues.

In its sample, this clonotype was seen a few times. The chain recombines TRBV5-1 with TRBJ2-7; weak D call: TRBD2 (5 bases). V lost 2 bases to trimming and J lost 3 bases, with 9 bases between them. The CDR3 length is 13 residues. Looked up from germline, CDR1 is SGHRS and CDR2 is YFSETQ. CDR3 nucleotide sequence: TGCGCCAGCAGCTTTAGCGCGTTCTACGAGCAGTACTTC. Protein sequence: CASSFSAFYEQYF.

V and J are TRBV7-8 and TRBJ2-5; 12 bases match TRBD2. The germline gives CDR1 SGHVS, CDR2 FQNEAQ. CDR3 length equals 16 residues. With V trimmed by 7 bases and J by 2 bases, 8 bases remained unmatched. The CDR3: CASILPGLAGQETQYF. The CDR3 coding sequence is TGTGCCAGCATCTTGCCGGGACTAGCGGGTCAAGAGACCCAGTACTTC.